Presented here are 3 T cell receptor beta chains from one specimen sequenced in a study of cytomegalovirus exposure and HLA in healthy donors. Data came from immunoSEQ multiplex PCR; TCRdb stores just in-frame clones and leaves some out. This table has some 260,000 clones, about 92% appearing once. Sequencing was carried out using PBMCs. These receptors were collected from a woman aged 25 to 39 in good health and CMV-seronegative.

V gene TRBV7-8 combines with J gene TRBJ2-1; 11 bases match TRBD2. Germline V CDR1 and CDR2: SGHVS, FQNEAQ. J gave up 7 bases and V 0 bases, and 11 bases lay outside the gene matches. The CDR3 consists of 18 residues. CDR3 loop: CASSLALRLAGNRNEQFF. CDR3 in DNA: TGTGCCAGCAGCTTAGCCCTTAGACTAGCGGGAAATAGGAATGAGCAGTTCTTC.

The chain joins TRBV4-2 to TRBJ2-5; 8 bases are a match to TRBD2. V was pared by 1 base and J by 3 bases, with 4 bases of the junction left unmatched. This CDR3 has 15 amino acids. CDR1 and CDR2 (germline): LGHNA, YNFKEQ. This CDR3 reads CASSQGQAGEETQYF. In DNA form, the CDR3 reads TGTGCCAGCAGCCAAGGTCAAGCGGGAGAAGAGACCCAGTACTTC.

CDR3 residues: CASSFSTGEETQYF. The DNA for the CDR3 is TGTGCCAGCAGCTTTAGTACAGGGGAAGAGACCCAGTACTTC. This chain uses TRBV7-9 with TRBJ2-5; 7 nucleotides match TRBD1. Germline V lookup: CDR1 SEHNR, CDR2 FQNEAQ (reference sequence). This CDR3 comprises 14 residues. The trim removed 3 bases at V and 3 bases at J, leaving 4 bases unmatched.